The 20 T cell receptor beta chains below all came from one sample that was sequenced in a study of molecular identifiers for immune sequencing clone quantification. TCRdb redid the calling of the PCR reads with MiXCR, one entry per CDR3 protein. There are just under 650,000 distinct CDR3 sequences in the sample; approximately 20% occur only once, and 0.85% to 0.9% lies in the top ten. The specimen sequenced was naive CD8+ T cells from blood, with Jurkat cell RNA spiked in. This sample's subset: FACS-sorted CD8+CD4-CCR7+CD45RA+ naive T cells. These receptors all stem from a human donor in good health. Some libraries in this study had Jurkat cell RNA spiked in.

This clonotype was seen at least ten times. This chain connects TRBV27 to TRBJ2-3; D is uncertain. The CDR3 length is 13 residues. V dropped 4 bases and J dropped 6 bases, with 11 bases sitting between them. CDR1 and CDR2 (germline): MNHEY, SMNVEV (reference sequence). The CDR3 is CASSSLAWDTQYF. CDR3 bases: TGTGCCAGCAGTTCTTTGGCTTGGGATACGCAGTATTTT.

This clonotype has ten or more counts. This chain uses TRBV4-3 with TRBJ2-7, with 9 bases identical to TRBD2. Germline CDR1 reads LGHNA; CDR2 reads YSLEER. V lost 0 bases and J lost 3; bases outside the gene matches: 9. The CDR3 is made up of 17 amino acids. CDR3 nucleotides: TGCGCCAGCAGCCAAGATGCGGCCAGCGGGGGGTACTACGAGCAGTACTTC. As protein: CASSQDAASGGYYEQYF.

The table lists this clonotype with many counts. The chain recombines TRBV5-4 with TRBJ2-2, with 8 bases lining up with TRBD2. The CDR3 extends over 14 amino acids. V lost 1 base to trimming and J lost 9 bases; unmatched junction nucleotides: 5. The germline gives CDR1 SGHNT, CDR2 YYREEE (reference sequence). For the CDR3, the DNA is TGTGCCAGCAGCTTGAACGGGAGGGCCCGGGAGCTGTTTTTT. Its translation: CASSLNGRARELFF. The variable domain in full, completed from reference TRBV5-4 and TRBJ2-2, reads ETGVTQSPTHLIKTRGQQVTLRCSSQSGHNTVSWYQQALGQGPQFIFQYYREEENGRGNFPPRFSGLQFPNYSSELNVNALELDDSALYLCASSLNGRARELFFGEGSRLTVL.

Of note for this clonotype: Just one base apart from a much larger clone, this may be a read error. This rearrangement joins TRBV5-1 to TRBJ1-1; D call uncertain. Germline V CDR1 and CDR2: SGHRS, YFSETQ. The CDR3 contains 15 residues. The CDR3 here is CASSLPGSGDTEASF. CDR3 DNA: TGCGCCAGCAGCCTCCCAGGTTCCGGAGACACTGAAGCTTCCTTT.

This clonotype was seen repeatedly, ten times or more. The V call is TRBV4-3, the J call TRBJ1-1; D perhaps matches TRBD1 (6 bases). The CDR3 consists of 15 residues. Germline CDR1 is LGHNA and CDR2 is YSLEER. Trimming stripped 3 bases from V and 3 bases from J, with 14 bases between. In DNA, the CDR3 is TGCGCCAGCAGCCAGATAAAGACAGGTCACACTGAAGCTTTCTTT. Amino acids: CASSQIKTGHTEAFF.

There are a few counts of this clonotype. V is TRBV19 and J is TRBJ1-5; maybe TRBD1 (5 bases). The CDR3 contains 14 residues. The ends were cut back, 6 bases at V and 4 bases at J, with 13 bases in the middle. Germline loops: CDR1 LNHDA, CDR2 SQIVND (reference sequence). The CDR3 region has the DNA TGTGCCAGTAGCCATGGGACGGTTAATCAGCCCCAGCATTTT. Its protein product is CASSHGTVNQPQHF.

The chain has TRBV19 and TRBJ1-2, with no clear D. Trimming removed 1 base from V and 8 bases from J, with 5 bases in between. This CDR3 spans 11 amino acids. Looked up from germline, CDR1 is LNHDA and CDR2 is SQIVND (reference sequence). In DNA, the CDR3 is TGTGCCAGTAGTATAGTACTGGGCTACACCTTC. This encodes CASSIVLGYTF. Supplemented by reference TRBV19 and TRBJ1-2, the full variable domain reads DGGITQSPKYLFRKEGQNVTLSCEQNLNHDAMYWYRQDPGQGLRLIYYSQIVNDFQKGDIAEGYSVSREKKESFPLTVTSAQKNPTAFYLCASSIVLGYTFGSGTRLTVV.

Ten or more counts support this clonotype. The chain is built from TRBV7-9 and TRBJ2-7; TRBD2 matches 10 bases. With V trimmed by 4 bases and J by 6 bases, 6 bases remained unmatched. Germline V gene data show CDR1 as SEHNR and CDR2 as FQNEAQ (reference sequence). The CDR3 is 14 amino acids. Here the CDR3 DNA reads TGTGCCAGCAGCTCCCCTAGCGGGAGTTCCGAGCAGTACTTC. Translation: CASSSPSGSSEQYF.

At least ten counts were recorded for this clonotype. V and J are TRBV12-3 or TRBV12-4 and TRBJ2-3; 10 positions agree with TRBD2. This CDR3 has 15 residues. With 3 bases clipped from V and 2 bases from J, the junction kept 2 bases outside the gene matches. CDR3 bases: TGTGCCAGCAGTTTGAGCGGGAGGGCCACAGATACGCAGTATTTT. Protein product: CASSLSGRATDTQYF.

Note on this clonotype: This could be a read error, since a much larger clone is one nucleotide away. The rearrangement links TRBV28 to TRBJ2-7, with D possibly being TRBD1 (5 bases). The CDR3 consists of 11 residues. Germline V gives CDR1 MDHEN, CDR2 SYDVKM. CDR3 nucleotide sequence: TGTGCCAGCGGTTTTAGGGGCGAGCAGTACTTC. Translated: CASGFRGEQYF.

The gene calls are TRBV20-1 and TRBJ2-5; unclear D gene. Germline V gives CDR1 DFQATT, CDR2 SNEGSKA (reference sequence). Trimming left V 3 bases short and J 1 base short, with 12 bases between. CDR3 length equals 14 residues. In DNA form, the CDR3 reads TGCAGTGCTAGTGTTTGGCAGACCCAAGAGACCCAGTACTTC. Translation gives CSASVWQTQETQYF.

The V call is TRBV11-2, the J call TRBJ1-1; D unresolved. The V gene lost 1 base and the J gene lost 8 bases, with 11 bases spanning the gap. The CDR3 has 13 residues. Germline loops: CDR1 SGHAT, CDR2 FQNNGV. The CDR3 region has the DNA TGTGCCAGCAGCTTAGTAGGTAGCTGGGAAGCTTTCTTT. It translates to CASSLVGSWEAFF.

As for this clonotype: A clone one base away is much larger, so this may be a read error. The V and J genes are TRBV7-9 and TRBJ1-1; tentative D call: TRBD1 (6 bases). Trimming shortened V by 2 bases and J by 2 bases, and 12 bases separated the two germline ends. Germline CDR1 is SEHNR and CDR2 is FQNEAQ (reference sequence). The CDR3 is 15 amino acids. This chain's CDR3 is CASSLSTGSNTEAFF. In nucleotides, the CDR3 is TGTGCCAGCAGCTTAAGTACAGGGTCTAACACTGAAGCTTTCTTT.

This clonotype was detected many times. The genes are TRBV27 and TRBJ2-3; a possible D gene is TRBD1 (5 bases). V dropped 2 bases and J dropped 4 bases, with 10 bases sitting between them. The CDR3 has 14 amino acids. Germline CDR1 MNHEY, CDR2 SMNVEV (reference sequence). CDR3 region: CASSLQGTSDTQYF. The CDR3, as DNA: TGTGCCAGCAGTTTACAGGGAACTTCAGATACGCAGTATTTT.

This clonotype was seen a few times. The V gene is TRBV4-1, the J gene TRBJ2-7; 10 nucleotides agree with TRBD1. Trimming removed 0 bases from V and 3 bases from J; junction bases left unmatched: 11. The CDR3 covers 18 residues. Germline V lookup: CDR1 MGHRA, CDR2 YSYEKL. The CDR3 region is CASSQETIRDRGRYEQYF. CDR3 coding DNA: TGCGCCAGCAGCCAAGAAACCATCCGGGACAGGGGACGCTACGAGCAGTACTTC.

This clonotype was recorded at least ten times. The rearrangement uses TRBV5-1 and TRBJ2-5, with 8 positions matching TRBD2. Germline V CDR1 and CDR2: SGHRS, YFSETQ. This CDR3 has 15 residues. Losses at the gene ends were 0 bases for V and 5 bases for J; bases not matched to a gene: 6. CDR3: CASSLGRGGWETQYF. In DNA form, the CDR3 reads TGCGCCAGCAGCTTGGGTCGGGGGGGCTGGGAGACCCAGTACTTC.

This sequence joins TRBV4-3 and TRBJ1-2; 7 bases are a match to TRBD1. Germline CDR1 LGHNA, CDR2 YSLEER. Trimming took 1 base from V and 4 from J; bases not matched to a gene: 6. This CDR3 has 15 amino acids. The CDR3 DNA is TGCGCCAGCAGCCAAGGGAGGGGGCAGACCTATGGCTACACCTTC. Its protein is CASSQGRGQTYGYTF.

Points on this clonotype: A much larger clone lies one base from this, so it may be a read error. The chain is built from TRBV30 and TRBJ2-3, with 9 bases identical to TRBD1. J gave up 6 bases and V 5 bases, and 12 bases lay outside the gene matches. Germline assignment: CDR1 GTSNPN and CDR2 SVGIG (reference sequence). The length of the CDR3 is 15 residues. The CDR3 loop is CAWGEGQGIHDTQYF. CDR3 DNA: TGTGCCTGGGGTGAGGGACAGGGAATTCACGATACGCAGTATTTT.

This chain uses TRBV4-3 with TRBJ2-1, with D perhaps TRBD2 (5 bases). The germline V and J ends were trimmed by 0 bases and 5 bases, with 11 bases remaining between them. This CDR3 has 15 amino acids. Looked up from germline, CDR1 is LGHNA and CDR2 is YSLEER. The CDR3: CASSQDWASHNEQFF. The DNA for the CDR3 is TGCGCCAGCAGCCAAGATTGGGCTAGCCACAATGAGCAGTTCTTC.

This clonotype was counted many times. The chain couples TRBV27 to TRBJ2-3; a possible D gene is TRBD2 (5 bases). The CDR3 is 15 amino acids. Germline V gives CDR1 MNHEY, CDR2 SMNVEV (reference sequence). Trimming stripped 3 bases from V and 2 bases from J, with 12 bases between. The CDR3 DNA reads as TGTGCCAGCAGTTTCGGGCCTAGCCCCACAGATACGCAGTATTTT. Amino acid sequence: CASSFGPSPTDTQYF.